A single sample is the source of the 19 T cell receptor beta chains below, sequenced in a study of regulatory T cells in long-lasting Graves disease. Construction of the TCR beta libraries employed iRepertoire HTBI primers in conjunction with Arm-PCR of CDR3 regions. One entry per CDR3 protein, called by TCRdb with MiXCR from the multiplex PCR reads. The repertoire has roughly 470,000 distinct CDR3 sequences, less than 25% of them found once; the top ten carry approximately 8%. Noted time point: persistent/refractory GD, antithyroid drugs over 5 years with positive TRAb. Researchers made the TCR library from RNA that was extracted from PBMCs. The input for sequencing was peripheral blood mononuclear cells (PBMCs), taken when the disease was refractory, from a patient treated with antithyroid drugs. The origin of the receptors is a female donor with Graves disease.

This clonotype has a count of ten or more. This chain joins TRBV28 and TRBJ1-5; D possibly corresponds to TRBD1 (5 bases). The CDR3 length is 14 residues. V was cut by 6 bases and J by 0 bases, with 9 bases left in between. Germline V CDR1 and CDR2: MDHEN, SYDVKM. The CDR3 DNA sequence: TGTGCCAGCAGCGGGACGGCTAGCAATCAGCCCCAGCATTTT. As protein: CASSGTASNQPQHF.

This clonotype was counted a few times. The gene calls are TRBV27 and TRBJ2-3; 8 bases are shared with TRBD2. Trimming removed 3 bases from V and 8 bases from J; junction bases left unmatched: 1. The CDR3 is 12 amino acids. Looked up from germline, CDR1 is MNHEY and CDR2 is SMNVEV (reference sequence). CDR3 sequence: CASSFREGTQYF. CDR3 nucleotides: TGTGCCAGCAGTTTCCGGGAGGGTACGCAGTATTTT.

This clonotype was seen more than once but under ten times. DNA of the CDR3: TGTGCCAGCAGTTTAGGGACTAGCGGGGTAAGCACCTACGAGCAGTACTTC. Its protein product is CASSLGTSGVSTYEQYF. The chain carries TRBV28 and TRBJ2-7; 13 bases are shared with TRBD2. The CDR3 covers 17 residues. V lost 2 bases to trimming and J lost 2 bases; unmatched junction nucleotides: 6. CDR1 is MDHEN and CDR2 is SYDVKM in the germline V gene. The full variable domain, in which reference TRBV28 and TRBJ2-7 provide the parts outside the CDR3, is DVKVTQSSRYLVKRTGEKVFLECVQDMDHENMFWYRQDPGLGLRLIYFSYDVKMKEKGDIPEGYSVSREKKERFSLILESASTNQTSMYLCASSLGTSGVSTYEQYFGPGTRLTVT.

To note about this clonotype: A read error may explain this, as a much larger clone is one base away. The chain has TRBV7-9 and TRBJ2-5; TRBD2 matches at 8 bases. Germline V gene lookup returns CDR1 SEHNR and CDR2 FQNEAQ (reference sequence). V shed 5 bases and J 1 base; nucleotides not matched to a gene: 3. The CDR3 length is 14 residues. CDR3 in amino acids: CASSPGLVQETQYF. DNA of the CDR3: TGTGCCAGCAGCCCGGGACTAGTCCAAGAGACCCAGTACTTC. The whole variable domain, filled in from reference TRBV7-9 and TRBJ2-5, reads DTGVSQNPRHKITKRGQNVTFRCDPISEHNRLYWYRQTLGQGPEFLTYFQNEAQLEKSRLLSDRFSAERPKGSFSTLEIQRTEQGDSAMYLCASSPGLVQETQYFGPGTRLLVL.

The chain is built from TRBV19 and TRBJ1-2, with 8 positions matching TRBD1. V lost 5 bases to trimming and J lost 5 bases; unmatched junction nucleotides: 10. CDR3 size: 15 residues. Germline assignment: CDR1 LNHDA and CDR2 SQIVND (reference sequence). CDR3 sequence reads: CASSSDRDASYGYTF. The CDR3, as DNA: TGTGCCAGTAGTTCGGACAGGGACGCTTCGTATGGCTACACCTTC. Looking up the rest from reference TRBV19 and TRBJ1-2 gives the full variable domain: DGGITQSPKYLFRKEGQNVTLSCEQNLNHDAMYWYRQDPGQGLRLIYYSQIVNDFQKGDIAEGYSVSREKKESFPLTVTSAQKNPTAFYLCASSSDRDASYGYTFGSGTRLTVV.

The sample holds one count of this clonotype. The chain links TRBV20-1 to TRBJ2-7; D possibly corresponds to TRBD2 (6 bases). Germline assignment: CDR1 DFQATT and CDR2 SNEGSKA (reference sequence). This CDR3 spans 14 amino acids. Between the trimmed V and J ends, which lost 1 base and 1 base, there was a span of 11 bases. The CDR3 loop reads CSARGDSGSYEQYF. CDR3 nucleotides: TGCAGTGCTAGAGGGGACTCTGGATCCTACGAGCAGTACTTC.

This clonotype was counted a few times. The chain has TRBV2 and TRBJ2-3; TRBD2 agrees at 10 bases. Losses at the gene ends were 6 bases for V and 2 bases for J; bases not matched to a gene: 5. This CDR3 is built from 15 residues. Germline loops: CDR1 SNHLY, CDR2 FYNNEI. The CDR3 is CASSSGLAATDTQYF. The CDR3 coding sequence is TGTGCCAGCAGCTCCGGACTAGCGGCCACAGATACGCAGTATTTT.

This clonotype was recorded a few times. J is TRBJ1-2 and V is TRBV20-1, with 8 bases that match TRBD1. The CDR3 extends over 14 amino acids. In germline, CDR1 is DFQATT, CDR2 SNEGSKA (reference sequence). J lost 0 bases, V lost 6 bases, and 6 bases had no gene match. CDR3 DNA: TGCAGTGCCCATTTGACAGGGGCTAACTATGGCTACACCTTC. This gives the protein CSAHLTGANYGYTF.

This clonotype came up a few times. This chain joins TRBV10-3 and TRBJ2-7, with TRBD2 matching over 11 bases. J was trimmed by 6 bases and V by 1 base; bases with no gene match: 5. This CDR3 is 15 amino acids long. The germline CDR1 and CDR2 sequences are ENHRY and SYGVKD. The CDR3 DNA reads TGTGCCATCAGTGAGTTACTAGCGGGAGAGGTCGAGCAGTACTTC. Amino acid sequence: CAISELLAGEVEQYF.

In its sample, this clonotype was seen a few times. The chain has TRBV19 and TRBJ2-4; D is undetermined. This CDR3 region has 11 residues. The germline V gene has CDR1 LNHDA and CDR2 SQIVND (reference sequence). V shed 4 bases and J shed 10 bases, with 8 bases lying between them. Here the CDR3 reads CASSSSLIQYF. CDR3 DNA: TGTGCCAGTAGTAGTAGTCTGATTCAGTACTTC.

This clonotype occurred a few times. The rearrangement links TRBV27 to TRBJ2-3; the match to TRBD2 covers 11 bases. This CDR3 has 15 residues. CDR1 is MNHEY, CDR2 SMNVEV, per germline (reference sequence). Germline trimming cut 7 bases from V and 0 bases from J; bases unmatched to any gene: 3. The CDR3 spells CASIRLAGSTDTQYF. CDR3 sequence (DNA): TGTGCCAGCATTAGACTAGCGGGGAGCACAGATACGCAGTATTTT.

The sample holds a few counts of this clonotype. The chain employs TRBV30 and TRBJ1-5; D is unresolved. CDR1 is GTSNPN and CDR2 is SVGIG in the germline V gene (reference sequence). The CDR3 runs to 13 residues. Trimming left V 2 bases short and J 3 bases short, with 8 bases between. The CDR3 loop is CAWSPAINQPQHF. The CDR3 nucleotides read TGTGCCTGGAGTCCTGCTATCAATCAGCCCCAGCATTTT.

This clonotype was detected ten times or more. The chain employs TRBV2 and TRBJ1-1; maybe TRBD1 (5 bases). Germline assignment: CDR1 SNHLY and CDR2 FYNNEI. The CDR3 runs to 14 residues. The V end was cut by 3 bases, the J end by 1 base, with 9 bases between. CDR3 coding DNA: TGTGCCAGCAGTGAGTTGGGGGGGAACACTGAAGCTTTCTTT. Residues: CASSELGGNTEAFF. The whole variable domain, remainder taken from reference TRBV2 and TRBJ1-1, is EPEVTQTPSHQVTQMGQEVILRCVPISNHLYFYWYRQILGQKVEFLVSFYNNEISEKSEIFDDQFSVERPDGSNFTLKIRSTKLEDSAMYFCASSELGGNTEAFFGQGTRLTVV.

This clonotype was seen more than once but under ten times. The gene calls are TRBV9 and TRBJ2-4; D uncertain. V lost 4 bases to trimming and J lost 4 bases, with 15 bases between them. CDR1 SGDLS and CDR2 YYNGEE come from the germline V gene. The CDR3 extends over 15 amino acids. The CDR3 spells CASSPVASGKNIQYF. The CDR3 DNA reads TGTGCCAGCAGCCCAGTGGCGTCCGGAAAAAACATTCAGTACTTC.

This clonotype was seen a handful of times. V gene TRBV6-1 combines with J gene TRBJ1-6, with D possibly matching TRBD1 (5 bases). V lost 4 bases, J lost 7 bases, and 14 bases lay in between. This CDR3 region has 15 residues. CDR1 is MNHNS, CDR2 SASEGT, per germline. CDR3 region: CASSAGRQRNSPLHF. The CDR3 coding sequence is TGTGCCAGCAGTGCCGGGAGACAGAGGAATTCACCCCTCCACTTT.

This clonotype has at least ten counts. The chain has TRBV6-5 and TRBJ1-5; D is unclear. This CDR3 has 12 residues. CDR1 and CDR2 from the germline V gene are MNHEY and SVGAGI. Trimming removed 6 bases at V and 5 bases at J, with 8 bases between. This CDR3 reads CASRYRDQPQHF. The DNA for the CDR3 is TGTGCCAGCAGGTACCGAGATCAGCCCCAGCATTTT.

This clonotype was observed a handful of times. This sequence joins TRBV29-1 and TRBJ1-2; the D is unclear. Germline CDR1 is SQVTM and CDR2 is ANQGSEA. The CDR3 is 14 amino acids. Trimming cost V 6 bases and J 1 base, with 15 bases left between them. CDR3 DNA sequence: TGCAGCGTAGTTGGAGAGGCGGGTAACTATGGCTACACCTTC. Encoded protein: CSVVGEAGNYGYTF. The full variable domain, in which reference TRBV29-1 and TRBJ1-2 provide the parts outside the CDR3, is SAVISQKPSRDICQRGTSLTIQCQVDSQVTMMFWYRQQPGQSLTLIATANQGSEATYESGFVIDKFPISRPNLTFSTLTVSNMSPEDSSIYLCSVVGEAGNYGYTFGSGTRLTVV.

Many counts were recorded for this clonotype. The V call is TRBV30, the J call TRBJ1-1; TRBD1 is a possible D gene (5 bases). The germline V and J ends were trimmed by 2 bases and 11 bases, with 12 bases remaining between them. The germline CDR1 and CDR2 sequences are GTSNPN and SVGIG (reference sequence). CDR3 length equals 11 residues. The CDR3 loop is CAWSRAGMAFF. CDR3 in DNA: TGTGCCTGGAGTCGGGCAGGGATGGCTTTCTTT. The entire variable domain, with the rest obtained from reference TRBV30 and TRBJ1-1, is as follows: SQTIHQWPATLVQPVGSPLSLECTVEGTSNPNLYWYRQAAGRGLQLLFYSVGIGQISSEVPQNLSASRPQDRQFILSSKKLLLSDSGFYLCAWSRAGMAFFGQGTRLTVV.

This clonotype occurred a few times. This sequence joins TRBV18 and TRBJ1-2; possibly TRBD1 for D (5 bases). CDR3 length: 14 residues. Trimming removed 0 bases at V and 4 bases at J, with 9 bases between. The germline V gene encodes CDR1 KGHSH and CDR2 LQKENI. This CDR3 reads CASSPPGQFYGYTF. For the CDR3, the DNA is TGTGCCAGCTCACCACCGGGGCAGTTCTATGGCTACACCTTC.